This T cell receptor beta chain originates from a study of T cell changes during pregnancy in multiple sclerosis. V was clipped by 2 bases and J by 6 bases, with 5 bases between them. This CDR3 comprises 12 residues. The germline V gene encodes CDR1 PRHDT and CDR2 FYEKMQ (reference sequence). Generated by immunoSEQ multiplex PCR, the TCRdb table keeps only in-frame clones and is missing some. The sample shows 55,000 to 70,000 clones, about 93% of them seen only once. Sequenced here: peripheral blood, sampled in the third trimester of pregnancy. The chain recombines TRBV13 with TRBJ1-5; D is unresolved. This receptor was taken from a female donor in good health, enrolled as a control in a pregnancy study. The CDR3 is CASSLSGQPQHF. The CDR3 nucleotides read TGTGCCAGCAGCTTAAGCGGTCAGCCCCAGCATTTT.